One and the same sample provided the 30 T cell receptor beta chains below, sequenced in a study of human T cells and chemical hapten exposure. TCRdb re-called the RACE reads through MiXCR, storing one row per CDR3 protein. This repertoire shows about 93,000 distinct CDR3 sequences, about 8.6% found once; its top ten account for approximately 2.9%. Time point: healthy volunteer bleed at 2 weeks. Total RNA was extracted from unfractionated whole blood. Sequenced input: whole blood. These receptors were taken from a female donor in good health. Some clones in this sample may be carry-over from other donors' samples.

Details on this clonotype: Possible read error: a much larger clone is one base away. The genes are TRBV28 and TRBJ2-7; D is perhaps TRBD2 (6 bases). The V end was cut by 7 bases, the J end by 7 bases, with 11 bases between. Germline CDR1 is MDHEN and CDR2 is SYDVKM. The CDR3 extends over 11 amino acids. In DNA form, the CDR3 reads TGTGCCAGCACGAGCGGGTTAGAGCAGTACTTC. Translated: CASTSGLEQYF.

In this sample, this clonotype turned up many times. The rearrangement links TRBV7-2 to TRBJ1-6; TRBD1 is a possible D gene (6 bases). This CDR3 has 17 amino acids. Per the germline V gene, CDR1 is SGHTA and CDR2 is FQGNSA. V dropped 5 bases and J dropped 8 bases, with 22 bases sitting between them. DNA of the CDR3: TGTGCCAGCAGCCTGGTTGGTGGGCAGGGGTTTTATTCACCCCTCCACTTT. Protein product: CASSLVGGQGFYSPLHF.

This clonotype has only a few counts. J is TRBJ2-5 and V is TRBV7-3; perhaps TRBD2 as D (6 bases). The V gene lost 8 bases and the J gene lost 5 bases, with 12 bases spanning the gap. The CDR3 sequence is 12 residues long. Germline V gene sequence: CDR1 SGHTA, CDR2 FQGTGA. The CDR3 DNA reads TGTGCCAGCGAGGCAGGAGGGGAGACCCAGTACTTC. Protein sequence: CASEAGGETQYF.

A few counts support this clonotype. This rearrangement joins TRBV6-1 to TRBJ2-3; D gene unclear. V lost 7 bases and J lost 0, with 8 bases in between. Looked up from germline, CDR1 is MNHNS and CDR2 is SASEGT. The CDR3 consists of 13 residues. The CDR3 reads CASMQESTDTQYF. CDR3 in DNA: TGTGCCAGCATGCAAGAAAGCACAGATACGCAGTATTTT.

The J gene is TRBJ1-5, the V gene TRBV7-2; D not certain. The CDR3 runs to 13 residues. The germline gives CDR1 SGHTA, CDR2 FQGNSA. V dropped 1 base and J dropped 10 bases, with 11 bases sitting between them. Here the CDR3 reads CASSLVGDTPQHF. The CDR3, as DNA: TGTGCCAGCAGCTTAGTCGGGGATACTCCCCAGCATTTT.

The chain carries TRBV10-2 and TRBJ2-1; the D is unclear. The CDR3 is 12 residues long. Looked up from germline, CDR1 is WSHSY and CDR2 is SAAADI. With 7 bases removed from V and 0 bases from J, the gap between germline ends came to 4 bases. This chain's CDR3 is CASKFSYNEQFF. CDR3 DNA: TGCGCCAGCAAATTCTCCTACAATGAGCAGTTCTTC.

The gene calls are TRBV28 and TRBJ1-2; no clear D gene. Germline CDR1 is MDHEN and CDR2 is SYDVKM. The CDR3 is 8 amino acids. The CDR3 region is CAAGGYTF. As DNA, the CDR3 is TGTGCGGCGGGCGGCTACACCTTC.

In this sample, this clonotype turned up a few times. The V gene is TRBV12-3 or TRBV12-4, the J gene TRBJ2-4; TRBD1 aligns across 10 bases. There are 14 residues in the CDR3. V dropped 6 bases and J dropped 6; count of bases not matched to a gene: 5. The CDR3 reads CASSYRDRGNIQYF. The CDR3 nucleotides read TGTGCCAGCAGCTACCGGGACAGGGGAAACATTCAGTACTTC.

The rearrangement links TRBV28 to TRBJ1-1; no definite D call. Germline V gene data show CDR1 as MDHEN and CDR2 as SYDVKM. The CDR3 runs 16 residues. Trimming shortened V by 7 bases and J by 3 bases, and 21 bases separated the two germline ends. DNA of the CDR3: TGTGCCAGCAACACCGAGTCCGAGACTAGGCACACTGAAGCTTTCTTT. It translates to CASNTESETRHTEAFF.

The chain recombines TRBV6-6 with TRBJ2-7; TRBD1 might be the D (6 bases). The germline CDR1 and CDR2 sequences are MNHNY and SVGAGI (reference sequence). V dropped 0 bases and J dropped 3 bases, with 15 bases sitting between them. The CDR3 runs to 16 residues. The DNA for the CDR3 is TGTGCCAGCAGTTACTCGACAGGCGCGCCTTACTACGAGCAGTACTTC. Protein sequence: CASSYSTGAPYYEQYF.

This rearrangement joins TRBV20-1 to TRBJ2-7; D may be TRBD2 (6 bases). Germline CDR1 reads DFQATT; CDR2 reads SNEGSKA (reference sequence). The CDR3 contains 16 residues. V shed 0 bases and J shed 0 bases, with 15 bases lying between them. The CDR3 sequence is CSARDASATSSYEQYF. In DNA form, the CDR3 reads TGCAGTGCTAGAGATGCTAGCGCGACCAGCTCCTACGAGCAGTACTTC.

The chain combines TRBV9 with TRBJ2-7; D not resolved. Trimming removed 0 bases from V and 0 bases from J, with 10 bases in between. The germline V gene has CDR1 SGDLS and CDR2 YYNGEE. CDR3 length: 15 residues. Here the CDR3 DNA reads TGTGCCAGCAGCGTAGGTAGCCAGAGCTCCTACGAGCAGTACTTC. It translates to CASSVGSQSSYEQYF.

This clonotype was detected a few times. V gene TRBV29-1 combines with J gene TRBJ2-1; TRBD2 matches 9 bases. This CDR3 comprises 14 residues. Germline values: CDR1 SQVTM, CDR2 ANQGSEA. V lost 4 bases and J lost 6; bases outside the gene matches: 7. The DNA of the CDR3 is TGCAGCGTTGTCTTAGCGGGGGATGTCAATGAGCAGTTCTTC. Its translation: CSVVLAGDVNEQFF.

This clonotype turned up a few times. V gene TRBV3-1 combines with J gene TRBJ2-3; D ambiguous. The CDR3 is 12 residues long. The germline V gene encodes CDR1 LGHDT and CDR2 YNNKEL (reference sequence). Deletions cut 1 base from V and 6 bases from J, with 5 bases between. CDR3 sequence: CASSQATDTQYF. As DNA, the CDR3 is TGTGCCAGCAGCCAAGCAACCGATACGCAGTATTTT.

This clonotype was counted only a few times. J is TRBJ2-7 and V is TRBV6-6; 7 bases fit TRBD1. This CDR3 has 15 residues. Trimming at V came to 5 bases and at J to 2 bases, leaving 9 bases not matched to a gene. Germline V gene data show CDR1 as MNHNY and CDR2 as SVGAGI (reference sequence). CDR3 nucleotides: TGTGCCAGCAGTCCCGACAGGGCATTTCCCTACGAGCAGTACTTC. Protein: CASSPDRAFPYEQYF.

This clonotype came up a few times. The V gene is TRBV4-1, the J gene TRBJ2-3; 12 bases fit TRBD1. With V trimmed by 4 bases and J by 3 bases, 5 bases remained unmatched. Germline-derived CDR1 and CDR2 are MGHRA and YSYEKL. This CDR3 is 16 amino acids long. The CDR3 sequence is CASSRTGQGATDTQYF. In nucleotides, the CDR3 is TGCGCCAGCAGCCGTACGGGACAGGGGGCAACAGATACGCAGTATTTT.

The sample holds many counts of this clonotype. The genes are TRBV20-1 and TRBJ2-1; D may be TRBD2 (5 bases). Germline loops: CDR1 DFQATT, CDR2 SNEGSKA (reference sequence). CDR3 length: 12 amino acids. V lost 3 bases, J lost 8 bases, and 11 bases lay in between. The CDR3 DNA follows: TGCAGTGCTAGCCAAGGACTGTATGAGCAGTTCTTC. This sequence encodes CSASQGLYEQFF.

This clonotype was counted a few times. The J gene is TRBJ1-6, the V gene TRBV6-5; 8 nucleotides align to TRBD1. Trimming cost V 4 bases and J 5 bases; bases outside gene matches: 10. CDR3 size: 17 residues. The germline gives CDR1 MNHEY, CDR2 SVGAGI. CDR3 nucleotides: TGTGCCAGCAGTTCAGGACAGGGTCTCTGGAATAATTCACCCCTCCACTTT. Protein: CASSSGQGLWNNSPLHF.

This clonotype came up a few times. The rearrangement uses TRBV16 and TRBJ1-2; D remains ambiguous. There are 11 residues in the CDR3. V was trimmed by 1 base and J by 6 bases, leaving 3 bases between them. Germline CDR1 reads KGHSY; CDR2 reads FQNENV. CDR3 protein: CASSQFDGYTF. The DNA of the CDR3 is TGTGCCAGCAGCCAATTCGATGGCTACACCTTC.

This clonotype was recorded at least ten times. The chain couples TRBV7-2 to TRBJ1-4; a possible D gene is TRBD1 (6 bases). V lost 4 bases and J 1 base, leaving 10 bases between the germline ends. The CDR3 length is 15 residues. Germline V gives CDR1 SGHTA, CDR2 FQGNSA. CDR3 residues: CASSSYRETNEKLFF. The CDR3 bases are TGTGCCAGCAGCTCCTACAGGGAAACTAATGAAAAACTGTTTTTT.

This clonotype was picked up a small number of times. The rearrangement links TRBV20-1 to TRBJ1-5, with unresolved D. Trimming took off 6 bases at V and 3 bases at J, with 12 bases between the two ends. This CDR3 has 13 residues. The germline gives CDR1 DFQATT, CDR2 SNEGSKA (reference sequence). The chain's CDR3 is CSATGSYNQPQHF. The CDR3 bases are TGCAGTGCAACCGGGAGTTACAATCAGCCCCAGCATTTT.

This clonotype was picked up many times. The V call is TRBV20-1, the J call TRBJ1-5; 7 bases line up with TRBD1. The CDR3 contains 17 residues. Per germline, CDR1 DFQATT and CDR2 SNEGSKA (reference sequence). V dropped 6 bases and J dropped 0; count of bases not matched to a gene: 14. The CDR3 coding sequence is TGCAGTGCATTGACGGACAGGTTTACTTATAGCAATCAGCCCCAGCATTTT. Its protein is CSALTDRFTYSNQPQHF.

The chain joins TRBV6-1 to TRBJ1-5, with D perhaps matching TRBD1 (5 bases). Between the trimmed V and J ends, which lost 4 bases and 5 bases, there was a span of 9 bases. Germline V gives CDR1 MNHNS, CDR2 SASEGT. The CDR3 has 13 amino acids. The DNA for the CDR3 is TGTGCCAGCAGTGTGAGCAGGGATCAGCCCCAGCATTTT. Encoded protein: CASSVSRDQPQHF.

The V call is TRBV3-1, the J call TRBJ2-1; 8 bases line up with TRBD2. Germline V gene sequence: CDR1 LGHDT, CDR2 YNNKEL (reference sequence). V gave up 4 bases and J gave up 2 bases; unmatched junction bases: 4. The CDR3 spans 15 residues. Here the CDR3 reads CASSLSGLAYNEQFF. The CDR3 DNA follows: TGTGCCAGCAGCCTATCGGGACTAGCCTACAATGAGCAGTTCTTC.

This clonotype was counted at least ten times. The CDR3 DNA follows: TGCGCCAGCAGCTTCTTAGGGGATATCACAGATACGCAGTATTTT. Translating gives CASSFLGDITDTQYF. This chain joins TRBV5-1 and TRBJ2-3, with D possibly TRBD1 on 5 matching bases. CDR1 is SGHRS, CDR2 YFSETQ, per germline. Trimming left V 2 bases short and J 2 bases short, with 12 bases between. The CDR3 spans 15 residues.

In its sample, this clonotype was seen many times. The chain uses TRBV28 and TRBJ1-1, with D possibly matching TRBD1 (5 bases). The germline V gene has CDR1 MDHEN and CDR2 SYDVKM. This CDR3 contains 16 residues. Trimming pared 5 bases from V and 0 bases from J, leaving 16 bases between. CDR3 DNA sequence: TGTGCCAGCAGTATTACAGGATTAGACATGAACACTGAAGCTTTCTTT. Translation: CASSITGLDMNTEAFF.

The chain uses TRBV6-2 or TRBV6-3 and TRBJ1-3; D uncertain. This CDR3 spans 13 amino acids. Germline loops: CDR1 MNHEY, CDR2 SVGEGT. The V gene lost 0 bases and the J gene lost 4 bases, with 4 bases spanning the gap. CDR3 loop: CASSYSKGNTIYF. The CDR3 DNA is TGTGCCAGCAGTTACTCCAAGGGAAACACCATATATTTT.

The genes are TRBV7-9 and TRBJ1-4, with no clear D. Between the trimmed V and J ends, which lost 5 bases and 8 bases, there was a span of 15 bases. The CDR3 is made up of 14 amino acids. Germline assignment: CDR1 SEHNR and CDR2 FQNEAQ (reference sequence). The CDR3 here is CASSLVGSGEKLFF. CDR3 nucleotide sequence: TGTGCCAGCAGCCTCGTCGGCTCAGGAGAAAAACTGTTTTTT. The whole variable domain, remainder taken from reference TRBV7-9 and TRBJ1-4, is DTGVSQNPRHKITKRGQNVTFRCDPISEHNRLYWYRQTLGQGPEFLTYFQNEAQLEKSRLLSDRFSAERPKGSFSTLEIQRTEQGDSAMYLCASSLVGSGEKLFFGSGTQLSVL.

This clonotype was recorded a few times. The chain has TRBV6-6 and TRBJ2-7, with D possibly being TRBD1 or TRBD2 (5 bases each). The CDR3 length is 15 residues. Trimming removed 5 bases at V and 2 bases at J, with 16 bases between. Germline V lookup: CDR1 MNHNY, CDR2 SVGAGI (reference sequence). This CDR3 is CASSIRAGTPYEQYF. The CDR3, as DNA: TGTGCCAGCAGTATTCGTGCCGGGACGCCCTACGAGCAGTACTTC.

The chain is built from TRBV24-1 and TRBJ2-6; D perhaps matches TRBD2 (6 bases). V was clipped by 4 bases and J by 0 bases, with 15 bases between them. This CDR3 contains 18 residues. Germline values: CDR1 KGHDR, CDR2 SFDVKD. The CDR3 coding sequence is TGTGCCACCAGTGACGGGGGACGGTGGAGCTCTGGGGCCAACGTCCTGACTTTC. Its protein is CATSDGGRWSSGANVLTF.